This T cell receptor beta chain was recorded in a study of cytomegalovirus exposure and HLA in healthy donors. Primers: 60 Vbeta forward and 13 Jbeta reverse. Assay: immunoSEQ multiplex PCR; the TCRdb copy retains only in-frame clones and omits some. The sample gives some 140,000 clones, around 75% of which show up once; about 3.1% is in the top ten. General study results and limits: The sole available immune exposure information was CMV serostatus.

To note about this clone: The antigen is unknown.

This clonotype originated in a man aged 40-55 years in good health and CMV-seronegative. Input material: PBMCs.

The CDR3 here is CASSPQAGQEKLFF. CDR3 sequence (DNA): TGTGCCAGCTCACCACAGGCAGGACAGGAAAAACTGTTTTTT. The chain recombines TRBV18 with TRBJ1-4; D might be TRBD1 (6 bases). The germline gives CDR1 KGHSH, CDR2 LQKENI. The V end lost 1 base, the J end lost 8 bases, and 11 bases lay between the germline ends. This CDR3 spans 14 amino acids. The whole variable domain, filled in from reference TRBV18 and TRBJ1-4, reads NAGVMQNPRHLVRRRGQEARLRCSPMKGHSHVYWYRQLPEEGLKFMVYLQKENIIDESGMPKERFSAEFPKEGPSILRIQQVVRGDSAAYFCASSPQAGQEKLFFGSGTQLSVL.